Detailed here is one T cell receptor beta chain. How the authors handled the data: Reference gene primer amplification gave nucleated cell count estimates. Method: immunoSEQ multiplex PCR; TCRdb's copy keeps in-frame clones and lacks some. V and J calls and clone size are copied from that table; D and trimming were computed from the DNA. Among over 150,000 clones, roughly 87% were seen once, and the ten largest hold 3.9%. This sample was taken from a study of blood T cell repertoires in COVID-19. The wider study: The United States, Italy and Spain were the sources of the acute and convalescent COVID-19 samples. Sample material is recorded as cDNA or gDNA derived from T cells, B-cell-depleted T cells, or PBMCs.

The length of the CDR3 is 17 residues. The sequence was obtained from a woman aged 55 to 70 who had recovered from COVID-19. The chain links TRBV21-1 to TRBJ2-3; TRBD1 is the table's D call and was not checked against the DNA. TRBV21-1 is deemed a pseudogene. Input material: peripheral blood. CDR3 DNA sequence: TGTGCCAGCAGCAATGTTGGGCAGGGGGAGAGAACAGATACGCAGTATTTT. This sequence encodes CASSNVGQGERTDTQYF.